This TCR beta chain was documented in a study of T cells in Graves' hyperthyroidism and ophthalmopathy. CDR1 MNHEY and CDR2 SVGEGT come from the germline V gene. Between the trimmed V and J ends, which lost 0 bases and 4 bases, there was a span of 12 bases. The CDR3 sequence is 15 residues long. Amplification of TCR beta CDR3 regions was performed using RNA transcripts as template. First-round RT-PCR with HTBI primers amplified the TCR CDR3 region. MiXCR, run by TCRdb on the multiplex PCR reads, gives a single entry per CDR3 protein. This table holds 300,000 to 350,000 distinct CDR3 sequences, approximately 22% found once.

V usage is TRBV6-2 or TRBV6-3 and J usage is TRBJ1-2; D is unresolved. The TCR was taken from a woman between 45 and 60 years old with Graves' hyperthyroidism. Sequencing used blood. The CDR3 DNA reads TGTGCCAGCAGTTACTCGACCGGCGGCGTCTATGGCTACACCTTC. Protein sequence: CASSYSTGGVYGYTF.